This paragraph covers one T cell receptor beta chain sequence. Profiling relied on immunoSEQ multiplex PCR, and the TCRdb table lists in-frame clones only, not all of them. Here the sample spans approximately 140,000 clones, more than 80% being singletons. This sample is part of a study of blood T cell repertoires in COVID-19. Study-level information: Sites in the United States, Italy and Spain provided acute and convalescent COVID-19 samples.

This clonotype was obtained from a man younger than 35 with COVID-19, enrolled during active disease. Input material: peripheral blood.

CDR3 sequence reads: CASSPGGRFNQPQHF. The DNA for the CDR3 is TGTGCCAGCAGTCCCGGGGGGAGATTCAATCAGCCCCAGCATTTT. V usage is TRBV27 and J usage is TRBJ1-5, with D tentatively TRBD1 (5 bases). Trimming left V 5 bases short and J 3 bases short, with 14 bases between. The CDR3 is 15 amino acids. Germline loops: CDR1 MNHEY, CDR2 SMNVEV (reference sequence).